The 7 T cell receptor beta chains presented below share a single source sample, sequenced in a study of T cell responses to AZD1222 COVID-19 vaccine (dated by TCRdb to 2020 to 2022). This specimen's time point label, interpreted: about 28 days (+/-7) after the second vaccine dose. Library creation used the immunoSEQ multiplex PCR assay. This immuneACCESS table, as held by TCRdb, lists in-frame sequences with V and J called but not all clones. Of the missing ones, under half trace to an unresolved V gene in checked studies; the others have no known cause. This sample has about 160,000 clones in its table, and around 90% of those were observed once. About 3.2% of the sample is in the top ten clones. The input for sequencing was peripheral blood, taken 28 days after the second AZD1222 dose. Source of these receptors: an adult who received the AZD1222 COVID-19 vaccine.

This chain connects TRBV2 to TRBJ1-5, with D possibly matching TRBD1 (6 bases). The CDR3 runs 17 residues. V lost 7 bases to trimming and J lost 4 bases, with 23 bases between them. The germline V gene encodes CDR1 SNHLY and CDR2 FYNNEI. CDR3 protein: CASTYDQTGPFNQPQHF. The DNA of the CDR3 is TGTGCCAGCACCTATGATCAAACAGGGCCCTTTAATCAGCCCCAGCATTTT.

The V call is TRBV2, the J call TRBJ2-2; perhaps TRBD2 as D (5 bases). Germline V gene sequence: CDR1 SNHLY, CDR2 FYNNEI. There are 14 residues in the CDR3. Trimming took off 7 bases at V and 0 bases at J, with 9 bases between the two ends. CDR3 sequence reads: CASNGGPNTGELFF. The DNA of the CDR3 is TGTGCCAGCAACGGAGGCCCGAACACCGGGGAGCTGTTTTTT.

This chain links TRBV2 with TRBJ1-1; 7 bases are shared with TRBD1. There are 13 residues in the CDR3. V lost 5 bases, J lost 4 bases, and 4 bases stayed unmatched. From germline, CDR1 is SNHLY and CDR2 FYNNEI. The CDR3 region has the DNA TGTGCCAGCAGTAGGGGGCGCATCACTGAAGCTTTCTTT. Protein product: CASSRGRITEAFF.

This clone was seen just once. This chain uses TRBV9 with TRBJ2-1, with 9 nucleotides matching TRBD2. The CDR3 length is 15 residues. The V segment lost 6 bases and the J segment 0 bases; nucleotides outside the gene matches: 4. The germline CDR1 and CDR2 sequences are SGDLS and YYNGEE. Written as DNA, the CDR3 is TGTGCCAGCAAGGCGGGAGGGAGCTCCTACAATGAGCAGTTCTTC. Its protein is CASKAGGSSYNEQFF.

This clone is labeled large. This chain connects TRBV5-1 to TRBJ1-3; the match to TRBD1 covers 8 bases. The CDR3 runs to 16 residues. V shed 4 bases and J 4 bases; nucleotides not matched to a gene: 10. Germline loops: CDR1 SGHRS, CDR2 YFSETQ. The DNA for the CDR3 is TGCGCCAGCAGCGACCCGGGACAGGCTCAAGGAAACACCATATATTTT. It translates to CASSDPGQAQGNTIYF.

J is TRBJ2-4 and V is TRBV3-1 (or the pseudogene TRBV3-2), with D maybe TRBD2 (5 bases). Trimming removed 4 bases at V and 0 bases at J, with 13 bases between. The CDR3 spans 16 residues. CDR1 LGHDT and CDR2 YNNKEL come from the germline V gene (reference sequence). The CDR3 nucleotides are TGTGCCAGCAGCCCCGGACTTCCACTAGCCAAAAACATTCAGTACTTC. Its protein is CASSPGLPLAKNIQYF.

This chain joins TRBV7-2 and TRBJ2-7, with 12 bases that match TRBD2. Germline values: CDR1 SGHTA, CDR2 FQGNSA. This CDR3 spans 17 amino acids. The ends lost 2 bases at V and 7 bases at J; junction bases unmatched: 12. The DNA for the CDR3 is TGTGCCAGCAGCTTACGGACTAGCGGGAAGGGTCGTTGGGAGCAGTACTTC. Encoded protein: CASSLRTSGKGRWEQYF.